The 3 T cell receptor beta chains presented below share a single source sample, sequenced in a study of CD8 T cells in ankylosing spondylitis (dated by TCRdb to 2016 to 2017). Receptors were amplified or captured by 5' RACE. Sequencer: Illumina HiSeq 2500. TCRdb itself trimmed the public reads at Q25 with fastp, ran MiXCR and retained productive beta chains. Entries are consolidated by CDR3 protein sequence, retaining the most common genes and DNA. Here the sample has 300,000 to 350,000 distinct CDR3 sequences; around 10% occur a single time. The top ten constitute roughly 9% of the sample. The specimen was blood, either unsorted or a sorted T cell fraction (not recorded which). The receptor set was obtained from a female donor with ankylosing spondylitis or in good health (not recorded which).

This clonotype came up a few times. CDR3 sequence: CASSIIQGAGELFF. The CDR3 DNA reads TGTGCCAGCAGCATCATTCAGGGGGCCGGGGAGCTGTTTTTT. The chain recombines TRBV28 with TRBJ2-2, with 7 bases identical to TRBD1. In germline, CDR1 is MDHEN, CDR2 SYDVKM. The CDR3 length is 14 residues. V gave up 6 bases and J gave up 6 bases; unmatched junction bases: 7.

Ten or more counts support this clonotype. The chain joins TRBV12-3 or TRBV12-4 to TRBJ1-1; TRBD1 matches at 9 bases. V shed 5 bases and J 5 bases; nucleotides not matched to a gene: 12. There are 16 residues in the CDR3. The CDR3 reads CASSPGTGRGVTEAFF. In DNA form, the CDR3 reads TGTGCCAGCAGTCCTGGGACAGGGCGGGGAGTAACTGAAGCTTTCTTT.

Many counts were recorded for this clonotype. The J gene is TRBJ1-6, the V gene TRBV5-6; D call uncertain. V was clipped by 2 bases and J by 5 bases, with 11 bases between them. The CDR3 loop spans 15 amino acids. The germline CDR1 and CDR2 sequences are SGHDT and YYEEEE. CDR3 amino acids: CASSFRWQNNSPLHF. In nucleotides, the CDR3 is TGTGCCAGCAGCTTCCGGTGGCAGAATAATTCACCCCTCCACTTT.